This T cell receptor (beta chain) is drawn from a study of cytomegalovirus exposure and HLA in healthy donors. Study as a whole: From HLA-typed donors, an early data release held about 85 million unique TCRs. Whole-study results and caveats: A later analysis by the authors found several of the most significant clusters apparently linked to common viral pathogens. In vitro testing confirmed a few CMV-associated chains as specific for CMV antigens. Reports state that TCR beta sequences accurately predicted most subjects' HLA-A and HLA-B alleles.

The primer mix had 60 Vbeta and 13 Jbeta primers. Some clones are missing from TCRdb's copy, which holds only in-frame ones; the method was immunoSEQ multiplex PCR. The sample contains 210,000 or so clones, more than 75% of which appear only once. Trimming removed 9 bases at V and 0 bases at J, with 20 bases between. Per the germline V gene, CDR1 is LGHNT and CDR2 is FRNRAP. The CDR3 runs to 16 residues. Notes on this clone: Its matching antigen is unknown.

The source material was PBMCs. The chain carries TRBV12-5 and TRBJ1-1, with a weak D call TRBD1 (6 bases). This clonotype originated in a human donor in good health. The CDR3 nucleotides read TGTGCTAGCTCGACGGGGGGGCCTTTGATGAACACTGAAGCTTTCTTT. This gives the protein CASSTGGPLMNTEAFF. Looking up the rest from reference TRBV12-5 and TRBJ1-1 gives the full variable domain: DARVTQTPRHKVTEMGQEVTMRCQPILGHNTVFWYRQTMMQGLELLAYFRNRAPLDDSGMPKDRFSAEMPDATLATLKIQPSEPRDSAVYFCASSTGGPLMNTEAFFGQGTRLTVV.